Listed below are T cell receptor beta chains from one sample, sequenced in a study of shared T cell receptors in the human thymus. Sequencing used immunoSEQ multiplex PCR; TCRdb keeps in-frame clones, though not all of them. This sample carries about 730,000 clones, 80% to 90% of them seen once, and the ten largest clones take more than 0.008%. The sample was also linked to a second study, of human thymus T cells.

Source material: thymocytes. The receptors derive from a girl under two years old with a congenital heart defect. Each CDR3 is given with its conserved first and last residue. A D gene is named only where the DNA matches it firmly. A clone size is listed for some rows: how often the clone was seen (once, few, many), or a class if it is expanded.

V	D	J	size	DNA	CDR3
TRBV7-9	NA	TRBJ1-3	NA	TGTGCCAGCAGCTTACAGGTCTCTGGAAACACCATATATTTT	CASSLQVSGNTIYF
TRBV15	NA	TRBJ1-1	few	TGTGCCACCAGCACGGGCGACTATGCACCGAACACTGAAGCTTTCTTT	CATSTGDYAPNTEAFF
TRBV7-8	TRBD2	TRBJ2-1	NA	TGTGCCAGCAGCATACTGCCGGGACTAGCGGTCTACAATGAGCAGTTCTTC	CASSILPGLAVYNEQFF
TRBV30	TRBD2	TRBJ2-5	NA	TGTGCCTGGAGTGTACCCGGCGGGGGGCCCAGTTTTTGGACCCCCCAAGAGACCCAGTACTTC	CAWSVPGGGPSFWTPQETQYF
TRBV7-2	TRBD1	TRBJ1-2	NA	TGTGCCAGCAGACGGGACAGGGAGGGCTACACCTTC	CASRRDREGYTF
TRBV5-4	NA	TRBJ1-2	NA	TGTGCCGGAGGAGGGCCGACCTCTAACTATGGCTACACCTTC	CAGGGPTSNYGYTF
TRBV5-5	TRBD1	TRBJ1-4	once	TGTGCCAGCAGCTTTTGGACAGGGAAGGAAAAACTGTTTTTT	CASSFWTGKEKLFF
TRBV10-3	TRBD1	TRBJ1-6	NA	TGTGCCATCAGTGAGCCTCGACAGGGAAATTCACCCCTCCACTTT	CAISEPRQGNSPLHF
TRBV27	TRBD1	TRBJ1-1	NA	TGTGCCAGCAGCCGAGGACTCCCGGACAGGGAGGGCACTGAAGCTTTCTTT	CASSRGLPDREGTEAFF
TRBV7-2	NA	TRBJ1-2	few	TGTGCCAGCAGCTTACCCCGTTATAACTATGGCTACACCTTC	CASSLPRYNYGYTF
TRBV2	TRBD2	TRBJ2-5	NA	TGTGCCAGCAGTGCGGGGGGGGCCCAGTACTTC	CASSAGGAQYF
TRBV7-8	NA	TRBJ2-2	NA	TGTGCCAGCAGCTTAGCGTCAGGGACGAACACCGGGGAGCTGTTTTTT	CASSLASGTNTGELFF
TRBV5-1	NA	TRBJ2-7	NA	TGCGCCAGCACCACCTCGGGGGAAACCTACGAGCAGTACTTC	CASTTSGETYEQYF
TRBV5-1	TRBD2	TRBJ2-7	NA	TGCGCCAGCAGCTTGACGAGGCGGGGGGGCCGCGACGAGCAGTACTTC	CASSLTRRGGRDEQYF
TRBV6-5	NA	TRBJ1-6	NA	TGTGCCAGCAGTTACCTCCCGGGTTTTAGTTCACCCCTCCACTTT	CASSYLPGFSSPLHF
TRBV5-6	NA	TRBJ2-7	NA	TGTGCCAGCAGCCTGCCGGACACCTATACCTACGAGCAGTACTTC	CASSLPDTYTYEQYF
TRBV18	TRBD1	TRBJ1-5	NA	TGTGCCAGCTCACTACAGGGGGCCCATCAGCCCCAGCATTTT	CASSLQGAHQPQHF
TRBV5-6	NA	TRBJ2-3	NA	TGTGCCAGCAGCTTGGGCTGGCTGGCAACGGGTACGCAGTATTTT	CASSLGWLATGTQYF
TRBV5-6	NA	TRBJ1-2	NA	TGTGCCAGCAGCTTTTCACAGGGACATGGCTACACCTTC	CASSFSQGHGYTF
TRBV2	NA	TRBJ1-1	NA	TGTGCCAGCAAGATTCTAAGGAACACTGAAGCTTTCTTT	CASKILRNTEAFF
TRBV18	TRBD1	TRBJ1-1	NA	TGTGCCAGCTCACCAGACAGGGAGAGCACTGAAGCTTTCTTT	CASSPDRESTEAFF
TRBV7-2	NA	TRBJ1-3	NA	TGTGCCAGCAGCTTAGGCGTTATGCGAATAGAAAACACCATATATTTT	CASSLGVMRIENTIYF
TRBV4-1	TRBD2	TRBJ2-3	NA	TGCGCCAGCAGCCAAGATCACGGGGGGGGCTTCGGAGATACGCAGTATTTT	CASSQDHGGGFGDTQYF
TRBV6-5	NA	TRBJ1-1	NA	TGTGCCGGGTCCAGGGAGGAGAACACTGAAGCTTTCTTT	CAGSREENTEAFF
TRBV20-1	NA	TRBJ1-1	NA	TGCAGGACAGGAGTTGCGACTGAAGCTTTCTTT	CRTGVATEAFF
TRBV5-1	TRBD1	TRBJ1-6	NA	TGCGCCAGCAGCTTAATCCCGGGACAGGGGAATTCACCCCTCCACTTT	CASSLIPGQGNSPLHF
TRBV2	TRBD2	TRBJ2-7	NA	TGTGCCAGCAGTCTAGCGGGGAGCTCCTACGAGCAGTACTTC	CASSLAGSSYEQYF
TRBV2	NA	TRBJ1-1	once	TGTGCCAGCAGTGGATCGAGACGCCGGGGGAACACTGAAGCTTTCTTT	CASSGSRRRGNTEAFF
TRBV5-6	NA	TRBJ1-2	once	TGTGCCAGCAGCTTGGCCACAATCTACGGGGATTTAAGTTATGGCTACACCTTC	CASSLATIYGDLSYGYTF
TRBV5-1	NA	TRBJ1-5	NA	TGCGCCAGCAGCCCTACAGGTTCTAATCAGCCCCAGCATTTT	CASSPTGSNQPQHF
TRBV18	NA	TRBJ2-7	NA	TGTGCCAGCTCACCATCGGACAGCTTCTACGAGCAGTACTTC	CASSPSDSFYEQYF
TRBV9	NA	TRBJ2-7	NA	TGTGCCAGCAGCGTGGCCGGTGCGGGGTGGGAGCAGTACTTC	CASSVAGAGWEQYF
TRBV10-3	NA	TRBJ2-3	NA	TGTGCCATCAGGGAGACCAGGGTAGGGACAGATACGCAGTATTTT	CAIRETRVGTDTQYF
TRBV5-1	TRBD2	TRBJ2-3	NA	TGCGCCAGCAGCTTGGGCTGGCGGGGGGGCGATGGAGGAGATACGCAGTATTTT	CASSLGWRGGDGGDTQYF
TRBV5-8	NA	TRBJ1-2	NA	TGTGCCAGCAGCGCCAGCGCGGGGGGCGGAAGGGGCTACACCTTC	CASSASAGGGRGYTF
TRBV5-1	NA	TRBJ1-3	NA	TGCGCCAGCAGAGGGGAAGGGACTCCTGGAAACACCATATATTTT	CASRGEGTPGNTIYF
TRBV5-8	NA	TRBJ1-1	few	TGTGCCAGCAGCTTGAGTAAGGGGTTGGCCACTGAAGCTTTCTTT	CASSLSKGLATEAFF
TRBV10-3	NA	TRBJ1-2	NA	TGTGCCATCAATCCAGGACAGTCCTATGGCTACACCTTC	CAINPGQSYGYTF
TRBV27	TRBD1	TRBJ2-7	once	TGTGCCAGCAGTTTACAGGACAGGGCCACCTACGAGCAGTACTTC	CASSLQDRATYEQYF
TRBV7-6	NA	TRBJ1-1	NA	TGTGCCAGCAGCCCCCCCGGCGGGGCTCACGACACTGAAGCTTTCTTT	CASSPPGGAHDTEAFF
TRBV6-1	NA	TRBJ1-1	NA	TGTGCTACGTTCGATGCCCGGAGGGGCACTGAAGCTTTCTTT	CATFDARRGTEAFF
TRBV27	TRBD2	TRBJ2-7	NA	TGTGCCAGCAGTTTTGATCCAGCGGGAACCTACGAGCAGTACTTC	CASSFDPAGTYEQYF
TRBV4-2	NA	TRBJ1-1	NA	TGTGCCAGCAGCCTCCCCGGGCAGGGGAACACTGAAGCTTTCTTT	CASSLPGQGNTEAFF
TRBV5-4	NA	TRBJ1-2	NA	TGTGCCAGCAGCTTGGAATTTGGGCTTTATGGCTACACCTTC	CASSLEFGLYGYTF
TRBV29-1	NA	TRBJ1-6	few	TGCAGCGTTGAAGAAACACCCAATTCCCCCCTCCACTTT	CSVEETPNSPLHF
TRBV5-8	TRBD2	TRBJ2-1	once	TGTGCCAGCAGCTTGGCGGATATAGCGGGGGGCATCAATGAGCAGTTCTTC	CASSLADIAGGINEQFF
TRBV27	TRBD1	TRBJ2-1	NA	TGTGCCAGCAGGATGCGAGGTCGGGACAGGGGGCATGGTGAGCAGTTCTTC	CASRMRGRDRGHGEQFF
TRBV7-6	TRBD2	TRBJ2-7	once	TGTGCCAGCAGCCGCTCCGGAGGGGACTACTCCTACGAGCAGTACTTC	CASSRSGGDYSYEQYF
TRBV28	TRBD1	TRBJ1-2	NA	TGTGCCAGCAGTGACCCAGGACAGGGGGTAGTCTATGGCTACACCTTC	CASSDPGQGVVYGYTF
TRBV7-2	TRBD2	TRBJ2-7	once	TGTGCCAGCTGGGGCAGCGGGGGGGCCTGGCGCGAGCAGTACTTC	CASWGSGGAWREQYF
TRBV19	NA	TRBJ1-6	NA	TGTGCCAGTAGTAGGTACGGGAATTCACCCCTCCACTTT	CASSRYGNSPLHF
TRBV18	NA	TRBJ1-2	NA	TGTGCCAGCTCCCGAAGGACAGACCGAACTGGCTACACCTTC	CASSRRTDRTGYTF
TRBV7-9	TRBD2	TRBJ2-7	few	TGTGCCAGCAGCGCCACAGGTAGCGGGGAAGCCCGCTCCTACGAGCAGTACTTC	CASSATGSGEARSYEQYF
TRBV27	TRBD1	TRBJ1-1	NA	TGTGCCAGCAGTTCCCACACGGTGCGGGACAGGAACACTGAAGCTTTCTTT	CASSSHTVRDRNTEAFF
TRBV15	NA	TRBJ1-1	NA	TGTGCCACCAGCATGGTCGGGGACACTGAAGCTTTCTTT	CATSMVGDTEAFF